Listed here are 15 T cell receptor beta chains from one sample, sequenced in a study of a mutant IDH1 vaccine in newly diagnosed glioma. Sequencing used immunoSEQ multiplex PCR; TCRdb keeps in-frame clones, though not all of them. The sample holds 45,000 to 65,000 clones, about four fifths seen once. Time point defined: baseline, week 1 (first vaccination visit). The treatment is: pre-vaccination baseline after standard-of-care therapy. The material sequenced was PBMCs, taken from a glioma patient treated with radiotherapy, temozolomide or both. These receptors were collected from a man aged 18 to 29 with glioma.

This chain connects TRBV10-1 to TRBJ1-5, with unresolved D. Germline CDR1 and CDR2: WNHNN and SYGVQD (reference sequence). The V end lost 7 bases, the J end lost 7 bases, and 8 bases lay between the germline ends. This CDR3 has 11 amino acids. For the CDR3, the DNA is TGCGCCAGCATCCCAGTGCAGCCCCAGCATTTT. Its translation is CASIPVQPQHF.

This clone was seen once. The rearrangement links TRBV6-1 to TRBJ2-7; 10 positions match TRBD1. There are 15 residues in the CDR3. The V segment lost 6 bases and the J segment 2 bases; nucleotides outside the gene matches: 7. Germline V gene lookup returns CDR1 MNHNS and CDR2 SASEGT. CDR3 coding DNA: TGTGCCAGCAGGATCCCGGGACAGGGGACCTACGAGCAGTACTTC. Its translation: CASRIPGQGTYEQYF.

This chain connects TRBV23-1 to TRBJ2-7, with no clear D. TRBV23-1 is noted as an ORF with a role that remains uncertain. This CDR3 is 17 amino acids long. Trimming cost V 3 bases and J 3 bases, with 21 bases left between them. The CDR3 spells CASSHNSKDHAYYEQYF. CDR3 nucleotide sequence: TGCGCCAGCAGTCACAATAGTAAAGACCATGCATACTACGAGCAGTACTTC.

This chain links TRBV5-1 with TRBJ2-7; 10 bases match TRBD1. Germline V gives CDR1 SGHRS, CDR2 YFSETQ. With V trimmed by 3 bases and J by 3 bases, 6 bases remained unmatched. CDR3 size: 15 residues. The CDR3 nucleotides read TGCGCCAGCAGCTCCCGACAGGGGGCGGACTACGAGCAGTACTTC. It codes for CASSSRQGADYEQYF.

The V gene is TRBV5-4, the J gene TRBJ1-6; no clear D gene. The CDR3 loop spans 13 amino acids. V shed 2 bases and J shed 6 bases, with 6 bases lying between them. Per germline, CDR1 SGHNT and CDR2 YYREEE (reference sequence). DNA of the CDR3: TGTGCCAGCAGCTTTGGTCCTAATTCACCCCTCCACTTT. Its protein is CASSFGPNSPLHF.

The genes are TRBV6-5 and TRBJ2-7; D remains unclear. CDR1 is MNHEY, CDR2 SVGAGI, per germline. Trimming cost V 6 bases and J 3 bases, with 12 bases left between them. The CDR3 spans 13 residues. DNA for the CDR3: TGTGCCAGCAGCCTCGACGGAAACTACGAGCAGTACTTC. Protein sequence: CASSLDGNYEQYF.

This clone was counted a few times. The chain joins TRBV4-3 to TRBJ1-1; 7 bases match TRBD1. This CDR3 has 16 amino acids. V was clipped by 1 base and J by 3 bases; unmatched bases: 8. Looked up from germline, CDR1 is LGHNA and CDR2 is YSLEER. CDR3 sequence reads: CASSQGNRGRYTEAFF. The CDR3 DNA sequence: TGCGCCAGCAGCCAAGGGAACAGGGGACGGTACACTGAAGCTTTCTTT.

This clone was found a few times. The CDR3 DNA is TGCGCCAGCAGCAAGGGGGACTATGGCTACACCTTC. The encoded protein is CASSKGDYGYTF. This rearrangement joins TRBV5-1 to TRBJ1-2; a weak D match, TRBD1 (6 bases). V lost 4 bases, J lost 3 bases, and 7 bases lay in between. The length of the CDR3 is 12 residues. Germline V gene sequence: CDR1 SGHRS, CDR2 YFSETQ.

The chain has TRBV5-1 and TRBJ1-1; D is ambiguous. This CDR3 has 15 amino acids. Trimming stripped 0 bases from V and 0 bases from J, with 9 bases between. CDR1 SGHRS and CDR2 YFSETQ come from the germline V gene. The CDR3 region has the DNA TGCGCCAGCAGCTTGGGCCCAGCCATGAACACTGAAGCTTTCTTT. Translated, it gives CASSLGPAMNTEAFF.

V is TRBV30 and J is TRBJ1-6; TRBD1 matches at 11 bases. Germline CDR1 reads GTSNPN; CDR2 reads SVGIG (reference sequence). This CDR3 is 17 amino acids long. The V and J ends lost 0 bases and 4 bases, in that order; junction bases with no gene match: 5. The CDR3 DNA reads TGTGCCTGGAGTGTACGGGACAGGGGGACTTATAATTCACCCCTCCACTTT. It yields the protein CAWSVRDRGTYNSPLHF.

In its sample, this clone was seen a few times. The rearrangement uses TRBV4-2 and TRBJ1-4; D remains ambiguous. V was shortened by 4 bases and J by 3 bases, with 3 bases between the two germline ends. Germline V lookup: CDR1 LGHNA, CDR2 YNFKEQ. This CDR3 has 12 residues. CDR3 sequence: CASSPSNEKLFF. CDR3 nucleotide sequence: TGTGCCAGCAGCCCCTCTAATGAAAAACTGTTTTTT.

The V and J genes are TRBV9 and TRBJ1-1; tentatively, D is TRBD1 (5 bases). Germline V CDR1 and CDR2: SGDLS, YYNGEE. The CDR3 has 15 amino acids. Trimming removed 4 bases at V and 1 base at J, with 14 bases between. CDR3 amino acids: CASSYSGTSNTEAFF. The CDR3 bases are TGTGCCAGCAGCTACTCCGGGACTTCGAACACTGAAGCTTTCTTT.

The J gene is TRBJ2-7, the V gene TRBV6-5; the D is unclear. From germline, CDR1 is MNHEY and CDR2 SVGAGI. The CDR3 length is 13 residues. V was trimmed by 5 bases and J by 5 bases, leaving 13 bases between them. The CDR3 coding sequence is TGTGCCAGCAGTCCCACTACAGTCCACGAGCAGTACTTC. This encodes CASSPTTVHEQYF.

V is TRBV5-8 and J is TRBJ2-7, with D possibly matching TRBD1 (7 bases). With 4 bases removed from V and 3 bases from J, the gap between germline ends came to 17 bases. CDR3 length equals 15 residues. Germline loops: CDR1 SGHTS, CDR2 YDEGEE. The CDR3 loop reads CASSLSGGGIYEQYF. DNA for the CDR3: TGTGCCAGCAGCCTTTCCGGAGGGGGCATCTACGAGCAGTACTTC.

This chain joins TRBV4-1 and TRBJ2-7, with a possible D match to TRBD1 (6 bases). Germline V CDR1 and CDR2: MGHRA, YSYEKL. The V end was cut by 3 bases, the J end by 4 bases, with 16 bases between. The CDR3 is 15 residues long. CDR3 sequence: CASSHVDRPFYEQYF. The CDR3 region has the DNA TGCGCCAGCAGCCACGTTGACAGGCCCTTTTACGAGCAGTACTTC.